A selection of T cell receptor beta chains follows, all from one sample in a study of shared clonotypes between healthy human individuals. Profiled with immunoSEQ multiplex PCR; TCRdb holds only in-frame clones, not every one. This table holds about 2.4 million clones, under 95% found once. The sample was naive CD4+ T cells from PBMCs. These receptors all come from a young man in good health. Some clones in this sample may be carry-over from other donors' samples. Both conserved end residues are part of each CDR3. Each record gives: J gene, D gene, V gene, clone size, CDR3 protein, CDR3 DNA. A D gene is named only where the DNA matches it firmly. Size values are once, few and many counts, or a class for expanded clones, and some rows have none.

TRBJ1-2 . TRBV28 once CASSLLRGVGYTF TGTGCCAGCAGTTTATTGAGGGGGGTCGGCTACACCTTC
TRBJ2-3 . TRBV9 . CASSGAGGSQYF TGTGCCAGCAGCGGTGCCGGGGGATCGCAGTATTTT
TRBJ2-7 TRBD2 TRBV15 . CATSRDSGRAKDEQYF TGTGCCACCAGCAGAGATAGCGGGAGGGCAAAGGACGAGCAGTACTTC
TRBJ1-1 TRBD1 TRBV5-1 . CASSYDRGGRTEAFF TGCGCCAGCAGCTATGACAGGGGAGGAAGGACTGAAGCTTTCTTT
TRBJ2-2 . TRBV7-9 . CASSLHTGELFF TGTGCCAGCAGCCTCCACACCGGGGAGCTGTTTTTT
TRBJ2-5 . TRBV29-1 . CSVEEEWQGSTQYF TGCAGCGTTGAAGAGGAGTGGCAGGGGAGTACCCAGTACTTC
TRBJ2-7 TRBD1 TRBV5-5 . CASSSPGQAYEQYF TGTGCCAGCAGCTCTCCGGGACAGGCTTACGAGCAGTACTTC
TRBJ1-5 . TRBV27 . CASAEAGSSGQPQHF TGTGCCAGCGCTGAGGCAGGGTCCTCGGGTCAGCCCCAGCATTTT
TRBJ2-2 . TRBV11-2 . CASSLFANTGELFF TGTGCCAGCAGCTTATTTGCCAACACCGGGGAGCTGTTTTTT
TRBJ2-7 . TRBV9 once CASSVGHSSYEQYF TGTGCCAGCAGCGTAGGGCACTCCTCCTACGAGCAGTACTTC
TRBJ1-1 . TRBV2 . CATLRQSMNTEAFF TGTGCCACCCTCAGACAGAGCATGAACACTGAAGCTTTCTTT
TRBJ1-1 TRBD1 TRBV18 . CASSDRAEREAFF TGTGCCAGCTCAGACAGGGCCGAGCGTGAAGCTTTCTTT
TRBJ1-5 TRBD1 TRBV5-5 . CASSFGDRGYQPQHF TGTGCCAGCAGCTTTGGGGACAGGGGTTATCAGCCCCAGCATTTT
TRBJ2-6 TRBD1 TRBV5-1 . CASSLVQGEFSGANVLTF TGCGCCAGCAGCTTGGTACAGGGGGAGTTCTCTGGGGCCAACGTCCTGACTTTC
TRBJ1-2 . TRBV5-6 once CASRMGHLRVGYTF TGTGCCAGCAGGATGGGACATCTTAGGGTTGGCTACACCTTC
TRBJ1-2 . TRBV7-2 . CASSFGGAGIGYTF TGTGCCAGCAGCTTCGGCGGAGCAGGGATAGGCTACACCTTC
TRBJ2-7 . TRBV9 . CAVWRGSVYEQYF TGTGCCGTTTGGAGGGGTAGCGTCTACGAGCAGTACTTC
TRBJ2-1 TRBD2 TRBV4-3 . CASSFSTSVTYNEQFF TGCGCCAGCAGTTTTTCCACTAGCGTCACCTACAATGAGCAGTTCTTC
TRBJ1-3 . TRBV2 . CASSALRGAAGNTIYF TGTGCCAGCAGTGCCCTACGGGGCGCGGCTGGAAACACCATATATTTT
TRBJ2-7 . TRBV29-1 . CSVFWDTYEQYF TGCAGCGTTTTCTGGGACACCTACGAGCAGTACTTC
TRBJ1-2 . TRBV18 . CASSPDGGHGYTF TGTGCCAGCTCACCAGATGGGGGGCATGGCTACACCTTC
TRBJ1-4 . TRBV7-2 once CASSLVSLTTNEKLFF TGTGCCAGCAGCTTAGTAAGCCTGACAACTAATGAAAAACTGTTTTTT
TRBJ2-5 . TRBV9 . CASSVAQQETQYF TGTGCCAGCAGCGTAGCTCAGCAAGAGACCCAGTACTTC
TRBJ2-5 . TRBV5-4 . CASSLLARGTQYF TGTGCCAGCAGCTTACTTGCCCGGGGGACCCAGTACTTC
TRBJ2-5 TRBD2 TRBV2 . CASGRTSGRRGETQYF TGTGCCAGCGGCCGGACTAGCGGGAGGAGAGGGGAGACCCAGTACTTC
TRBJ1-2 . TRBV7-2 . CASSLGISNYGYTF TGTGCCAGCAGCTTAGGTATTTCTAACTATGGCTACACCTTC
TRBJ1-6 . TRBV6-6 . CASSKNSPLHF TGTGCCAGCAGTAAGAATTCACCCCTCCACTTT
TRBJ2-2 . TRBV5-1 . CASSLSKRFGELFF TGCGCCAGCAGCTTGTCCAAGCGTTTCGGGGAGCTGTTTTTT
TRBJ1-1 TRBD1 TRBV30 . CAWGRGPEAFF TGTGCCTGGGGGAGGGGGCCTGAAGCTTTCTTT
TRBJ1-4 . TRBV19 . CASSIARHGATNEKLFF TGTGCCAGTAGTATAGCCCGACACGGTGCAACTAATGAAAAACTGTTTTTT
TRBJ2-7 . TRBV6-5 . CASSYLRDSYEQYF TGTGCCAGCAGTTACCTTCGCGACTCCTACGAGCAGTACTTC
TRBJ2-2 . TRBV28 . CASSFARRPGELFF TGTGCCAGCAGTTTCGCCAGGAGGCCCGGGGAGCTGTTTTTT
TRBJ2-7 . TRBV25-1 . CASSAWWQAYEQYF TGTGCCAGCAGTGCGTGGTGGCAGGCCTACGAGCAGTACTTC
TRBJ1-1 . TRBV30 . CAWGGQANTEAFF TGTGCCTGGGGGGGACAAGCGAACACTGAAGCTTTCTTT
TRBJ1-5 . TRBV18 few CASSPSGQGNQPQHF TGTGCCAGCTCACCCTCCGGACAAGGCAATCAGCCCCAGCATTTT
TRBJ1-1 . TRBV6-6 . CASSYRQIMNTEAFF TGTGCCAGCAGTTACCGACAGATCATGAACACTGAAGCTTTCTTT
TRBJ2-7 TRBD1 TRBV11-2 once CASSLGRDRGRYEQYF TGTGCCAGCAGCTTAGGTCGAGACAGGGGACGTTACGAGCAGTACTTC